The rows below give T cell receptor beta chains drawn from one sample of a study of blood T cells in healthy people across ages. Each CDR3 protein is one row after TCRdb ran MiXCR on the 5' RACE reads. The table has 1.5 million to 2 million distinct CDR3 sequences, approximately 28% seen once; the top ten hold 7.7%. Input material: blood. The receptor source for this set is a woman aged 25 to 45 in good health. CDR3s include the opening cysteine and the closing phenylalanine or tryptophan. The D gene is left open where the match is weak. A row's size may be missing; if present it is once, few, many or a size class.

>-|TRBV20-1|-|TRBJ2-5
TGCAGTGCTGCCGCGTGGGGGGAGACCCAGTACTTC
CSAAAWGETQYF
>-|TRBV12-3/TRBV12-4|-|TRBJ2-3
TGTGCCAGCAGTGCTCCTCCGGGGCGGAGCCCTAGCACAGATACGCAGTATTTT
CASSAPPGRSPSTDTQYF
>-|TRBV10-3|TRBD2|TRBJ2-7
TGTGCCATCAGGGGAGGACTAGCGGGAGCCAGAGGCGAGCAGTACTTC
CAIRGGLAGARGEQYF
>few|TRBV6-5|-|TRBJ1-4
TGTGCCAGCAGTTACCCCAGAGAACGCTATGAAAAACTGTTTTTT
CASSYPRERYEKLFF
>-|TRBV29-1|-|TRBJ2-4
TGCAGCGTTGGGGACGGAAGAAACATTCAGTACTTC
CSVGDGRNIQYF
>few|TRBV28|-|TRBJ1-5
TGTGCCAGCAGCCCCGGGGGTGAGGATCAGCCCCAGCATTTT
CASSPGGEDQPQHF
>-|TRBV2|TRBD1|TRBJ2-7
TGTGCCAGCAGGCGACAGGGGGGTCTGCACGAGCAGTACTTC
CASRRQGGLHEQYF
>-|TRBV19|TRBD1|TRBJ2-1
TGTGCCAGTAGTATCGTGTTTGGACAGGTGGGCAATGAGCAGTTCTTC
CASSIVFGQVGNEQFF
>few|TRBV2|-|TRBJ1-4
TGTGCCAGCTCCGAGGAGGGTACTAATGAAAAACTGTTTTTT
CASSEEGTNEKLFF
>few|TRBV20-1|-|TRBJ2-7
TGCAGTGCTAGAAAGTTGAGGGAGACCGACGAGCAGTACTTC
CSARKLRETDEQYF
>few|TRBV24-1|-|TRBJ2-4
TGTGCCACCAGTGACTCCGGGAGAAACATTCAGTACTTC
CATSDSGRNIQYF
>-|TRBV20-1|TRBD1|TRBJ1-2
TGCAGTGCCCCCGGACAGGGAGCCAACTATGGCTACACCTTC
CSAPGQGANYGYTF
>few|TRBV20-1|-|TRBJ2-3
TGCAGTGCACGGATGGAAGGGGGAGATACGCAGTATTTT
CSARMEGGDTQYF
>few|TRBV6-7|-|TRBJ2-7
TGTGCCAGCAGTTACTCGAGGCGGGAAGCACGCTACGAGCAGTACTTC
CASSYSRREARYEQYF
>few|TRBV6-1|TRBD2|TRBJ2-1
TGTGCCAGCAAGGGAAGCGGGGGGGCTCACAATGAGCAGTTCTTC
CASKGSGGAHNEQFF
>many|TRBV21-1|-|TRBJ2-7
TGTGCCAGCAGCAAACAAGGGGATCCCTACGAGCAGTACTTC
CASSKQGDPYEQYF
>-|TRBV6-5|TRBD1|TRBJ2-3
TGTGCCAGCACCCAGGCGAGGGGGCAGGCTACGCAGTATTTT
CASTQARGQATQYF
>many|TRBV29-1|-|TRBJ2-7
TGCAGCGTCCGGACGGATTCCTACGAGCAGTACTTC
CSVRTDSYEQYF
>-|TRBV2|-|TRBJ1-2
TGTGCCAGCAGTGAAGCGTCTGGATGGTCCGGCTACACCTTC
CASSEASGWSGYTF
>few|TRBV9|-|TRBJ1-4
TGTGCCAGCAGCGCCTCAGGGGAAGAGGGTGAAAAACTGTTTTTT
CASSASGEEGEKLFF
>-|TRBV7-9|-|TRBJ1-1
TGTGCCAGCAGCCCAATCACTGAAGCTTTCTTT
CASSPITEAFF
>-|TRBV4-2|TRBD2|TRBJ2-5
TGTGTCAGCAGCCAACTGCTAGCGGGGGAAAAGACCCAGTACTTC
CVSSQLLAGEKTQYF
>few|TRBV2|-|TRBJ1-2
TGTGCCATAATGTTTAGAGCTCGCTACACCTTC
CAIMFRARYTF
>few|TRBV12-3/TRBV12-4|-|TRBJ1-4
TGTGCCAGCAGTTCCCCGGGGACAACTAATGAAAAACTGTTTTTT
CASSSPGTTNEKLFF
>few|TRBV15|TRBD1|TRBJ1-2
TGTGCCACCAGCAATTACCTAGGGGGACAGCTAAACTATGGCTACACCTTC
CATSNYLGGQLNYGYTF
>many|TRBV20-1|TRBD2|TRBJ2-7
TGCAGTGCTGAGCTAGCGGACCTGTTCGGCGAGCAGTACTTC
CSAELADLFGEQYF
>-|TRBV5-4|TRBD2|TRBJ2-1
TGTGCCAGCAGCTTGATCCCTAGCGGGACGGATGAGCAGTTCTTC
CASSLIPSGTDEQFF
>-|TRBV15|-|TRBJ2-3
TGTGCCAGCCGTGGCAAAACTAGCACAGATACGCAGTATTTT
CASRGKTSTDTQYF
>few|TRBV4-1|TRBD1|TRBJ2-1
TGCGCCAGCAGCCCCTGGACAGGGGCCCTACCCCATGAGCAGTTCTTC
CASSPWTGALPHEQFF
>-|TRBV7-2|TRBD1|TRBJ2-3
TGTGCCAGCAGCGAGGACAGGGTGGGAGGTGATACGCAGTATTTT
CASSEDRVGGDTQYF
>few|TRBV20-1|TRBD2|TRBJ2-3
TGCAGTGCTAGAGATCCCCTAGCGGGGGGCAGGATCACAGCTACGCAGTATTTT
CSARDPLAGGRITATQYF
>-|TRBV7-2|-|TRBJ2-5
TGTGCCAGCAGCTTAGACGCGGCGGGATCGGGGGAGACCCAGTACTTC
CASSLDAAGSGETQYF
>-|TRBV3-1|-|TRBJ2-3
TGTGCCAGCAGCCCCCGGAAGCAGCCCTACACAGATACGCAGTATTTT
CASSPRKQPYTDTQYF
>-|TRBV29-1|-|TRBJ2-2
TGCAGCGGGAGGAGGTACACCGGGGAGCTGTTTTTT
CSGRRYTGELFF
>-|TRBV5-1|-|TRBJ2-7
TGCGCCAGTAGCTTGGGGCCAGGGAGCTTCTACGAGCAGTACTTC
CASSLGPGSFYEQYF
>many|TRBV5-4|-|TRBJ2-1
TGTGCCAGCAGCCAGATAAACAATGAGCAGTTCTTC
CASSQINNEQFF
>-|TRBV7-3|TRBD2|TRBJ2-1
TGTGCCAGCAGCTTGGGAATACTAGCGGGGGGCGGCGATGAGCAGTTCTTC
CASSLGILAGGGDEQFF
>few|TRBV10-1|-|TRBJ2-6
TGCGCCAGCAGTGAAGAGGGGGCTGGGGCCAACGTCCTGACTTTC
CASSEEGAGANVLTF
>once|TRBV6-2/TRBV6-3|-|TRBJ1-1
TGTGCCAGCAGCTCTAGGGGACCTGAATGGAACACTGAAGCTTTCTTT
CASSSRGPEWNTEAFF
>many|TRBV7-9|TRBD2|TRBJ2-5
TGTGCCAGCAGCTTCGGCGATCAGCGGGAGGGGGAGACCCAGTACTTC
CASSFGDQREGETQYF
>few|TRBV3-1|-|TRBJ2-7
TGTGCCAGCAGCCAAGATCTGGGGAGCGGCGAGCAGTACTTC
CASSQDLGSGEQYF
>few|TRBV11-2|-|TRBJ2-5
TGTGCCAGCAGCTTACGGGTACAAACAGAGACCCAGTACTTC
CASSLRVQTETQYF
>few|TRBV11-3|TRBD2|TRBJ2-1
TGTGCCAGCAGCTTAGATTCTACTAGCGGGGGATCCAATGAGCAGTTCTTC
CASSLDSTSGGSNEQFF
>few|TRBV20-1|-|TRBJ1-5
TGCAGTGCTCGAATATCGGATCAGCCCCAGCATTTT
CSARISDQPQHF
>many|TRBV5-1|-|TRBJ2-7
TGCGCCAGCAGCACGCCGGACGGGGGTATCTACGAGCAGTACTTC
CASSTPDGGIYEQYF
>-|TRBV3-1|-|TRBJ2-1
TGTGCCAGCAGCCAAGTGGGACTGGAGCAGTTCTTC
CASSQVGLEQFF